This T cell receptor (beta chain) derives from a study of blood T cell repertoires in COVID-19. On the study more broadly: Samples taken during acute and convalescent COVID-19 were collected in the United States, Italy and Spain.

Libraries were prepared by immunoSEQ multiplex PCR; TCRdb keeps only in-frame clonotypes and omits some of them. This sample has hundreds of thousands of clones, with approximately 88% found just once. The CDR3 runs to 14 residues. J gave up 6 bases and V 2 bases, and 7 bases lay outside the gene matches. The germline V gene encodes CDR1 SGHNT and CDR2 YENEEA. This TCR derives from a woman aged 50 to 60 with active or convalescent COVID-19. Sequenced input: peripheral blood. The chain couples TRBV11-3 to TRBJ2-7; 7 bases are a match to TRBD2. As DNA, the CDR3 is TGTGCCAGCAGCTTAAACGGGAGGAGGAGCGAGCAGTACTTC. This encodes CASSLNGRRSEQYF.